Below, 23 T cell receptor beta chains from the same sample are listed, as sequenced in a study of T cells in Graves' hyperthyroidism and ophthalmopathy. Regions amplified from RNA transcripts were the TCR beta CDR3 regions. Primed by the HTBI set, a first-round RT-PCR was run on the TCR CDR3. One entry per CDR3 protein, called by TCRdb with MiXCR from the multiplex PCR reads. Of some 420,000 distinct CDR3 sequences in the sample, roughly 15% were seen once. Sequencing used blood. These receptors all come from a woman aged 18-29 years with Graves' hyperthyroidism.

This clonotype appeared many times. The DNA of the CDR3 is TGCGCCAGCAGCTTGGTCAGGGGGTCGCCAGCTTTCTTT. Residues: CASSLVRGSPAFF. This chain links TRBV5-1 with TRBJ1-1; TRBD1 matches at 7 bases. This CDR3 region has 13 residues. The germline V gene has CDR1 SGHRS and CDR2 YFSETQ. The V and J ends lost 0 bases and 10 bases, in that order; junction bases with no gene match: 6.

This clonotype came up many times. The rearrangement uses TRBV6-2 or TRBV6-3 and TRBJ2-3; D could derive from TRBD1 or TRBD2 (5 bases each). Trimming pared 8 bases from V and 0 bases from J, leaving 12 bases between. The V gene's germline CDR1 is MNHEY and CDR2 SVGEGT. This CDR3 is 14 amino acids long. The CDR3 DNA sequence: TGTGCCAGCCTTCCGGGACCCAGCACAGATACGCAGTATTTT. This codes for CASLPGPSTDTQYF.

This clonotype was found a few times. The V call is TRBV9, the J call TRBJ2-7, with TRBD2 identical over 7 bases. CDR1 is SGDLS, CDR2 YYNGEE, per germline. The V gene end was trimmed by 4 bases and the J gene end by 2 bases; junction bases not matched to a gene: 6. CDR3 length: 14 residues. The CDR3 loop is CASSPTGTTYEQYF. The CDR3 region has the DNA TGTGCCAGCAGCCCTACCGGGACTACCTACGAGCAGTACTTC.

This clonotype came up many times. The chain has TRBV28 and TRBJ1-2, with D perhaps TRBD1 (6 bases). There are 14 residues in the CDR3. V lost 6 bases and J 4 bases, leaving 15 bases between the germline ends. CDR1 MDHEN and CDR2 SYDVKM come from the germline V gene. As DNA, the CDR3 is TGTGCCAGCAGGTCCTCGGGGGGCCCCTATGGCTACACCTTC. It encodes CASRSSGGPYGYTF.

The chain couples TRBV19 to TRBJ1-1; TRBD1 might be the D (6 bases). Germline V CDR1 and CDR2: LNHDA, SQIVND (reference sequence). The CDR3 is made up of 14 amino acids. The V end lost 6 bases, the J end lost 3 bases, and 14 bases lay between the germline ends. The CDR3 DNA sequence: TGTGCCAGTAGCCCCGGCAGGGGCGACACTGAAGCTTTCTTT. Protein: CASSPGRGDTEAFF.

The V call is TRBV27, the J call TRBJ1-6; no clear D. The CDR3 consists of 13 residues. Germline CDR1 and CDR2: MNHEY and SMNVEV (reference sequence). The ends were cut back, 3 bases at V and 7 bases at J, with 7 bases in the middle. The CDR3 loop is CASSFKRNSPLHF. The CDR3 DNA reads as TGTGCCAGCAGTTTTAAGAGGAATTCACCCCTCCACTTT.

This clonotype was recorded at least ten times. The chain uses TRBV7-9 and TRBJ2-1; 12 bases are shared with TRBD2. Germline values: CDR1 SEHNR, CDR2 FQNEAQ (reference sequence). This CDR3 is built from 18 residues. The junction had 16 bases not matched to a gene; V was cut back by 5 bases and J by 8 bases. The DNA of the CDR3 is TGTGCCAGCAGCCCTCGAACGAAGCTAGCGGGAGGGCTCTATGAGCAGTTCTTC. Its protein is CASSPRTKLAGGLYEQFF. The whole variable domain, remainder taken from reference TRBV7-9 and TRBJ2-1, is DTGVSQNPRHKITKRGQNVTFRCDPISEHNRLYWYRQTLGQGPEFLTYFQNEAQLEKSRLLSDRFSAERPKGSFSTLEIQRTEQGDSAMYLCASSPRTKLAGGLYEQFFGPGTRLTVL.

This clonotype occurred many times. The J gene is TRBJ1-1, the V gene TRBV10-3, with D unresolved. The length of the CDR3 is 15 residues. The ends were cut back, 5 bases at V and 0 bases at J, with 13 bases in the middle. The germline CDR1 and CDR2 sequences are ENHRY and SYGVKD. This CDR3 reads CAISSGRTMNTEAFF. The CDR3 nucleotides read TGTGCCATCAGTTCTGGCAGGACGATGAACACTGAAGCTTTCTTT.

There are a few counts of this clonotype. The chain combines TRBV19 with TRBJ2-5; D might be TRBD2 (5 bases). The V end lost 2 bases, the J end lost 5 bases, and 24 bases lay between the germline ends. CDR1 is LNHDA, CDR2 SQIVND, per germline (reference sequence). This CDR3 has 18 amino acids. As DNA, the CDR3 is TGTGCCAGTAGTATAAATAAGTCTACTAGGCGTGAAAGGGAGACCCAGTACTTC. It specifies CASSINKSTRRERETQYF.

This clonotype was recorded only once. A much larger clone lies a single base off, so this may be a read error. V usage is TRBV11-2 and J usage is TRBJ2-7; 9 nucleotides agree with TRBD2. From germline, CDR1 is SGHAT and CDR2 FQNNGV. There are 15 residues in the CDR3. The DNA for the CDR3 is TGTGCCAGCGGCTTAGGACTAGCGATAAACTACGAGCAGTACTTC. This encodes CASGLGLAINYEQYF.

This clonotype was seen a few times. The chain employs TRBV7-9 and TRBJ1-1, with a weak D call TRBD1 (5 bases). This CDR3 region has 14 residues. Germline-derived CDR1 and CDR2 are SEHNR and FQNEAQ (reference sequence). Deletions cut 5 bases from V and 6 bases from J, with 16 bases between. The CDR3 reads CASSTPGPSPEAFF. The CDR3 coding sequence is TGTGCCAGCAGCACACCGGGGCCCTCACCTGAAGCTTTCTTT.

The rearrangement joins TRBV5-1 to TRBJ1-6; D is possibly TRBD1 (5 bases). The CDR3 length is 15 residues. The germline V gene has CDR1 SGHRS and CDR2 YFSETQ. V gave up 0 bases and J gave up 11 bases, with 15 bases separating them. The CDR3: CASSLDMQGSPPLHF. Written as DNA, the CDR3 is TGCGCCAGCAGCTTGGATATGCAGGGAAGCCCACCCCTCCACTTT.

There are many counts of this clonotype. This sequence joins TRBV4-1 and TRBJ1-1; D unclear. Germline V gene lookup returns CDR1 MGHRA and CDR2 YSYEKL. The CDR3 consists of 18 residues. V was cut by 0 bases and J by 2 bases, with 19 bases left in between. CDR3 sequence: CASSQDSSADHRNTEAFF. The CDR3 region has the DNA TGCGCCAGCAGCCAAGATAGCAGTGCGGACCATCGAAACACTGAAGCTTTCTTT.

This clonotype was seen many times. The CDR3: CASSFITGEGNIQYF. The CDR3 bases are TGTGCCAGCAGTTTCATAACAGGGGAAGGGAACATTCAGTACTTC. The rearrangement joins TRBV28 to TRBJ2-4, with 7 bases aligning to TRBD1. The germline CDR1 and CDR2 sequences are MDHEN and SYDVKM. The CDR3 runs to 15 residues. V was clipped by 3 bases and J by 7 bases; unmatched bases: 9. The whole variable domain, remainder taken from reference TRBV28 and TRBJ2-4, is DVKVTQSSRYLVKRTGEKVFLECVQDMDHENMFWYRQDPGLGLRLIYFSYDVKMKEKGDIPEGYSVSREKKERFSLILESASTNQTSMYLCASSFITGEGNIQYFGAGTRLSVL.

This clonotype came up many times. The V call is TRBV11-2, the J call TRBJ1-2, with 9 bases aligning to TRBD1. The CDR3 extends over 16 amino acids. CDR1 is SGHAT, CDR2 FQNNGV, per germline. With V trimmed by 0 bases and J by 3 bases, 5 bases remained unmatched. The CDR3 sequence is CASSLESTGGDYGYTF. The CDR3 DNA sequence: TGTGCCAGCAGCTTAGAATCGACAGGGGGAGACTATGGCTACACCTTC.

This chain's CDR3 is CASSIGSGGKLTDTQYF. The DNA of the CDR3 is TGTGCCAGTAGTATCGGCTCGGGCGGGAAGCTCACAGATACGCAGTATTTT. The genes are TRBV19 and TRBJ2-3; D is perhaps TRBD2 (6 bases). The CDR3 contains 17 residues. CDR1 is LNHDA, CDR2 SQIVND, per germline (reference sequence). V was trimmed by 3 bases and J by 2 bases, leaving 18 bases between them.

This clonotype was detected ten times or more. V and J are TRBV6-1 and TRBJ1-6, with D possibly TRBD1 on 6 matching bases. With 7 bases removed from V and 0 bases from J, the gap between germline ends came to 13 bases. Germline assignment: CDR1 MNHNS and CDR2 SASEGT. The CDR3 sequence is 16 residues long. CDR3 sequence reads: CASKSGANSYNSPLHF. CDR3 nucleotide sequence: TGTGCCAGCAAGTCAGGGGCCAACTCCTATAATTCACCCCTCCACTTT.

This clonotype showed up many times. This chain uses TRBV3-1 with TRBJ1-2; no clear D gene. Germline CDR1 reads LGHDT; CDR2 reads YNNKEL (reference sequence). The CDR3 sequence is 14 residues long. V was pared by 2 bases and J by 6 bases, with 13 bases between. The CDR3 bases are TGTGCCAGCAGCCAAAATTCACAGACGCATGGCTACACCTTC. As protein: CASSQNSQTHGYTF.

This clonotype appeared many times. The chain recombines TRBV7-9 with TRBJ2-3; no definite D call. Germline V lookup: CDR1 SEHNR, CDR2 FQNEAQ (reference sequence). V lost 5 bases, J lost 6 bases, and 18 bases lay in between. The CDR3 is made up of 15 amino acids. CDR3 loop: CASSPGWHGRDTQYF. CDR3 coding DNA: TGTGCCAGCAGCCCGGGCTGGCACGGTAGGGATACGCAGTATTTT.

This clonotype was observed a handful of times. The chain couples TRBV20-1 to TRBJ2-7, with no clear D. The V and J ends lost 6 bases and 3 bases respectively, with 27 bases between them. The CDR3 length is 17 residues. Germline V gene lookup returns CDR1 DFQATT and CDR2 SNEGSKA (reference sequence). CDR3 sequence: CSADGDSGTGTIYEQYF. Here the CDR3 DNA reads TGCAGTGCCGACGGCGATTCAGGCACCGGAACGATCTACGAGCAGTACTTC.

The table lists this clonotype with many counts. This rearrangement joins TRBV6-1 to TRBJ2-5; the D is unclear. The germline CDR1 and CDR2 sequences are MNHNS and SASEGT. This CDR3 contains 14 residues. Trimming pared 5 bases from V and 4 bases from J, leaving 14 bases between. In DNA, the CDR3 is TGTGCCAGCAGTTCTCAAGGCCTGGGAGAGACCCAGTACTTC. It specifies CASSSQGLGETQYF.

J is TRBJ2-4 and V is TRBV18, with TRBD1 identical over 9 bases. V lost 3 bases and J lost 9; bases outside the gene matches: 6. Germline values: CDR1 KGHSH, CDR2 LQKENI. The CDR3 consists of 14 residues. CDR3 nucleotide sequence: TGTGCCAGCTCACCTAAGGGACAGGGAGGCATTCAGTACTTC. Its translation: CASSPKGQGGIQYF.

Remarks on this clonotype: A much larger clonotype is one base distant, so this may be a read error. V and J are TRBV28 and TRBJ2-2; D not resolved. In germline, CDR1 is MDHEN, CDR2 SYDVKM. This CDR3 region has 11 residues. Trimming shortened V by 1 base and J by 10 bases, and 4 bases separated the two germline ends. CDR3 loop: CASSLSEELFF. CDR3 coding DNA: TGTGCCAGCAGTTTATCAGAGGAGCTGTTTTTT.